This T cell receptor beta chain is from a study of blood T cell repertoires in COVID-19 (dated by TCRdb to about 2020). Turning to the overall study: Samples covering the acute and convalescent phases of COVID-19 were provided by collaborators in the United States, Italy and Spain. The material from the prospective study consisted of cDNA or gDNA derived from T cells, B-cell-depleted T cells, or PBMCs. Subjects who had been exposed to COVID-19, were actively infected with it, or had recovered from it provided the deeply sampled blood TCRbeta repertoires that made up the dataset. The repertoires were released in a freely available public database intended as a resource for research on the immune response to SARS-CoV-2. The samples were drawn from two sources: the first 160 participants of the ongoing ImmuneRACE study, and about 1,300 subjects contributed by 6 global collaborators. The sample metadata nearly always contained a de-identified subject ID, COVID-19 status, age in years and sex. Where HLA class I and class II types were available, the types were taken from metadata supplied by the sample provider, not from assay-based typing. What the work shows at the level of the full study, not this receptor alone: How much clinical and demographic metadata was included differed by source and by participant, and the metadata was provided uncurated.

Measured from the cysteine to the phenylalanine, the CDR3 is 14 residues long. This entry keeps only the CDR3 DNA: 42 bases, framed from base 1. CDR1 and CDR2, looked up from the germline V gene, are WSHSY and SAAADI. V is cut by 4 bases and J by 8 bases, and the space between the germline ends is 15 bases. A remark on this clone: Its recognized antigen is unknown. The input lacks base qualities; no much larger clone sits a single base away.

Each collaborating institution followed its own protocols to collect whole blood in K2EDTA tubes. Collaborator samples were shipped for TCRbeta analysis as frozen whole blood, isolated PBMCs, or DNA extracted from either sample type. TCRbeta CDR3 regions were amplified from genomic DNA by means of the immunoSEQ Assay, a bias-controlled multiplex PCR. The paper's data handling went like this. The number of nucleated cells in each sample was estimated by amplification of reference gene primers within the assay. To quantify the absolute abundance of each unique TCRbeta CDR3 rearrangement, sequence reads were collapsed and filtered. For each sample, productive Simpson clonality was calculated as the square root of Simpson's diversity index over productive rearrangements. In its TCRdb copy, this immuneACCESS table keeps in-frame sequences only and misses some clones. Where compared with another copy, unresolved V genes explain less than half of these, and the others have no known cause. V and J calls and clone size are given by that table; D and trimming were obtained from the DNA. This sample lists roughly 160,000 clones; around 87% were detected once. The biggest ten clones account for 0.99% of the sample.

Recombination connected TRBV10-2 to TRBJ2-4, with TRBD2 as a weak D call on 6 bases. This TCR came from a man aged 18 to 29 with acute or convalescent COVID-19. The sequenced sample was peripheral blood. The CDR3 amino acid sequence is: CASSVGRGDYIQYF. The nucleotides read TGCGCCAGCAGTGTCGGGAGAGGAGATTACATTCAGTACTTC.